These 10 T cell receptor beta chains originate from one sample sequenced in a study of blood T cell repertoires in COVID-19. Assay: immunoSEQ multiplex PCR; the TCRdb copy retains only in-frame clones and omits some. The data show around 130,000 clones, 84% seen once. Sequencing input: PBMCs or T cells enriched from blood (not recorded which). The receptors originated from a woman aged 25 to 45 who had recovered from COVID-19.

This rearrangement joins TRBV24-1 to TRBJ2-7; no reliable D call. The CDR3 totals 12 residues. Germline V lookup: CDR1 KGHDR, CDR2 SFDVKD. V lost 8 bases, J lost 0 bases, and 7 bases lay in between. The CDR3 nucleotides are TGTGCCACCACGCGGATCTCCTACGAGCAGTACTTC. Protein product: CATTRISYEQYF.

The rearrangement links TRBV3-1 (or the pseudogene TRBV3-2) to TRBJ2-5; 10 nucleotides line up with TRBD2. The CDR3 length is 15 residues. CDR1 and CDR2 from the germline V gene are LGHDT and YNNKEL (reference sequence). V gave up 4 bases and J gave up 5 bases; unmatched junction bases: 7. The CDR3 sequence is CASSPQEREGETQYF. The CDR3 nucleotides are TGTGCCAGCAGCCCCCAGGAGCGGGAGGGGGAGACCCAGTACTTC.

There are a few counts of this clone. The chain uses TRBV18 and TRBJ2-7; TRBD1 matches at 7 bases. With 1 base clipped from V and 3 bases from J, the junction kept 3 bases outside the gene matches. CDR3 length: 14 amino acids. CDR1 KGHSH and CDR2 LQKENI come from the germline V gene. Here the CDR3 DNA reads TGTGCCAGCTCACCACTCACAGGGGACTACGAGCAGTACTTC. The encoded protein is CASSPLTGDYEQYF.

The V and J genes are TRBV7-2 and TRBJ2-1, with 7 positions matching TRBD1. The CDR3 consists of 13 residues. The germline V gene encodes CDR1 SGHTA and CDR2 FQGNSA. J lost 7 bases, V lost 5 bases, and 5 bases had no gene match. For the CDR3, the DNA is TGTGCCAGCAGCGTCAGACAGGGAAATGAGCAGTTCTTC. Translating gives CASSVRQGNEQFF.

The chain has TRBV7-2 and TRBJ2-2, with 10 bases that match TRBD2. CDR1 is SGHTA, CDR2 FQGNSA, per germline. V gave up 1 base and J gave up 5 bases; unmatched junction bases: 4. CDR3 length: 16 residues. The CDR3 here is CASSLVTSGTTGELFF. The CDR3 nucleotides read TGTGCCAGCAGCTTAGTTACTAGCGGGACTACCGGGGAGCTGTTTTTT.

The chain uses TRBV30 and TRBJ2-2; 7 bases line up with TRBD1. The CDR3 covers 15 residues. V gave up 1 base and J gave up 6 bases; unmatched junction bases: 8. The V gene's germline CDR1 is GTSNPN and CDR2 SVGIG (reference sequence). This CDR3 is CAWSAGGSGSGELFF. CDR3 DNA: TGTGCCTGGAGTGCAGGGGGAAGTGGTTCCGGGGAGCTGTTTTTT.

A single count supports this clone. V usage is TRBV4-1 and J usage is TRBJ2-7; unclear D gene. With 3 bases removed from V and 7 bases from J, the gap between germline ends came to 19 bases. The CDR3 is made up of 15 amino acids. Germline V gene lookup returns CDR1 MGHRA and CDR2 YSYEKL. The CDR3 nucleotides read TGCGCCAGCAGCCAGCCCGGAAAAGGATTGAGGGAGCAGTACTTC. This encodes CASSQPGKGLREQYF.

V usage is TRBV7-9 and J usage is TRBJ2-5; possible D gene TRBD2, 5 bases. The CDR3 is 13 amino acids. V was pared by 5 bases and J by 3 bases, with 10 bases between. The germline V gene has CDR1 SEHNR and CDR2 FQNEAQ (reference sequence). The CDR3 DNA follows: TGTGCCAGCAGCCAAATGAGGGAAGAGACCCAGTACTTC. As protein: CASSQMREETQYF.

The chain combines TRBV5-1 with TRBJ2-7; 11 positions agree with TRBD1. Germline V gives CDR1 SGHRS, CDR2 YFSETQ. The CDR3 totals 15 residues. V shed 3 bases, J shed 3 bases, and the junction held 5 bases outside the gene matches. CDR3 region: CASSWTGGAVYEQYF. CDR3 DNA sequence: TGCGCCAGCAGCTGGACAGGGGGCGCCGTCTACGAGCAGTACTTC.

This sequence joins TRBV23-1 and TRBJ1-6, with 8 positions matching TRBD1. Being an ORF, TRBV23-1 has a function that is uncertain. The CDR3 contains 17 residues. After removal of 7 bases from V and 5 bases from J, the junction contained 13 bases not matched to a gene. CDR3 DNA sequence: TGCGCCAGCATCCCAAGGCGGGGACAGGTTAATAATTCACCCCTCCACTTT. Translation gives CASIPRRGQVNNSPLHF.